The present entry profiles one T cell receptor beta chain with its context. The read terminates 3 residues ahead of where the CDR3 ends, so the germline J gene completes it. This entry comes from a study of T cells in women clearing cervical HPV infection. The CDR3 covers 15 residues. The V gene end was trimmed by 5 bases and the J gene end by 3 bases; junction bases not matched to a gene: 2. Germline V gene lookup returns CDR1 SEHNR and CDR2 FQNEAQ (reference sequence). TCRdb keeps only in-frame clones here, not all; method: immunoSEQ multiplex PCR. This repertoire comprises 35,000 to 45,000 clones; its ten largest clones make up less than 7%.

Sequencing was done on a sample of blood buffy coat. This chain links TRBV7-9 with TRBJ2-7; 15 bases line up with TRBD2. This clonotype was sampled from a woman aged 18 to 75 with a cervical HPV16 infection that either progressed to CIN3+ or cleared (not recorded which). Incomplete CDR3 DNA: TGTGCCAGCAGCGGGACTAGCGGGAGGATCTACGAG. Its protein product is CASSGTSGRIYE. In full, the CDR3 is CASSGTSGRIYEQYF.